A single sample is the source of the 25 T cell receptor beta chains below, sequenced in a study of T cell changes during pregnancy in multiple sclerosis. TCRdb's copy holds only in-frame clones and misses some; the assay was immunoSEQ multiplex PCR. The data contain around 100,000 clones, about 90% of them singletons. The specimen comprised peripheral blood, sampled after pregnancy. Receptors originate from a female donor with multiple sclerosis, enrolled in a pregnancy study.

The genes are TRBV11-3 and TRBJ2-2; TRBD2 matches 13 bases. CDR3 length: 16 amino acids. Germline CDR1 reads SGHNT; CDR2 reads YENEEA. The V segment lost 5 bases and the J segment 4 bases; nucleotides outside the gene matches: 4. The DNA for the CDR3 is TGTGCCAGCAGCCGAGGGACTAGCGGGGCCACCGGGGAGCTGTTTTTT. This gives the protein CASSRGTSGATGELFF.

The gene calls are TRBV11-2 and TRBJ1-1, with TRBD1 matching 8 bases. J was trimmed by 3 bases and V by 6 bases; bases with no gene match: 9. The CDR3 totals 15 residues. Germline CDR1 and CDR2: SGHAT and FQNNGV. The CDR3 nucleotides are TGTGCCAGCAGTTCCGGACAGGGATTGGACACTGAAGCTTTCTTT. It yields the protein CASSSGQGLDTEAFF.

The rearrangement links TRBV7-7 to TRBJ2-7; 8 bases align to TRBD1. The CDR3 runs 14 residues. Germline CDR1 and CDR2: SSHAT and FNYEAQ (reference sequence). The ends lost 1 base at V and 3 bases at J; junction bases unmatched: 2. The CDR3 here is CASSLGRGLYEQYF. The CDR3 nucleotides read TGTGCCAGCAGCTTAGGCAGGGGGCTCTACGAGCAGTACTTC.

V gene TRBV11-2 combines with J gene TRBJ2-1; 8 positions match TRBD2. The V gene's germline CDR1 is SGHAT and CDR2 FQNNGV. There are 15 residues in the CDR3. With 3 bases clipped from V and 9 bases from J, the junction kept 10 bases outside the gene matches. CDR3 coding DNA: TGTGCCAGCAGCTTGACGGGGGGGAGGTACGGTGAGCAGTTCTTC. Protein: CASSLTGGRYGEQFF. The whole variable domain, remainder taken from reference TRBV11-2 and TRBJ2-1, is EAGVAQSPRYKIIEKRQSVAFWCNPISGHATLYWYQQILGQGPKLLIQFQNNGVVDDSQLPKDRFSAERLKGVDSTLKIQPAKLEDSAVYLCASSLTGGRYGEQFFGPGTRLTVL.

V usage is TRBV18 and J usage is TRBJ2-2; D not resolved. Trimming took 6 bases from V and 4 from J, leaving 3 bases between them. Germline lookup yields CDR1 KGHSH and CDR2 LQKENI. This CDR3 has 11 residues. The CDR3 loop reads CASSVTGELFF. CDR3 DNA sequence: TGTGCCAGCTCCGTCACCGGGGAGCTGTTTTTT. Filled out from reference TRBV18 and TRBJ2-2, the complete variable domain reads NAGVMQNPRHLVRRRGQEARLRCSPMKGHSHVYWYRQLPEEGLKFMVYLQKENIIDESGMPKERFSAEFPKEGPSILRIQQVVRGDSAAYFCASSVTGELFFGEGSRLTVL.

V usage is TRBV19 and J usage is TRBJ1-5, with 8 nucleotides matching TRBD1. Germline trimming cut 7 bases from V and 3 bases from J; bases unmatched to any gene: 8. CDR1 LNHDA and CDR2 SQIVND come from the germline V gene (reference sequence). This CDR3 comprises 15 residues. The DNA of the CDR3 is TGTGCCAGTACCCCACAGGGGGGAACCAATCAGCCCCAGCATTTT. Its protein is CASTPQGGTNQPQHF.

The chain employs TRBV5-4 and TRBJ2-7; possibly TRBD1 for D (6 bases). Per germline, CDR1 SGHNT and CDR2 YYREEE (reference sequence). With 1 base removed from V and 5 bases from J, the gap between germline ends came to 7 bases. The CDR3 covers 12 residues. The CDR3 sequence: CASSLYRDEQYF. CDR3 DNA: TGTGCCAGCAGCTTGTACAGGGACGAGCAGTACTTC.

This rearrangement joins TRBV2 to TRBJ2-4; 7 bases are a match to TRBD1. CDR1 is SNHLY and CDR2 is FYNNEI in the germline V gene. This CDR3 region has 13 residues. J lost 3 bases, V lost 6 bases, and 2 bases had no gene match. As DNA, the CDR3 is TGTGCCAGCAGGGACAGGTTCAAAAACATTCAGTACTTC. Amino acid sequence: CASRDRFKNIQYF.

The chain links TRBV7-6 to TRBJ2-3, with D maybe TRBD1 (5 bases). Germline V lookup: CDR1 SGHVS, CDR2 FNYEAQ. The CDR3 totals 15 residues. The V end lost 6 bases, the J end lost 2 bases, and 15 bases lay between the germline ends. CDR3 sequence (DNA): TGTGCCAGCAGTTTGAGGACCAGGGACACAGATACGCAGTATTTT. Translation: CASSLRTRDTDTQYF.

The rearrangement uses TRBV28 and TRBJ1-2, with 8 bases fitting TRBD1. There are 11 residues in the CDR3. V trimming: 11 bases; J trimming: 2 bases; junction bases outside the gene matches: 1. Germline loops: CDR1 MDHEN, CDR2 SYDVKM. CDR3 nucleotides: TGTGCCGGACAGGGAAACTATGGCTACACCTTC. Translation: CAGQGNYGYTF.

A single count supports this clone. The rearrangement joins TRBV2 to TRBJ2-3, with 7 bases matching TRBD1. With 0 bases clipped from V and 5 bases from J, the junction kept 8 bases outside the gene matches. The CDR3 covers 16 residues. Germline loops: CDR1 SNHLY, CDR2 FYNNEI. The CDR3 DNA follows: TGTGCCAGCAGTGAAGCGCGAGGGGGCCCTCAAGATACGCAGTATTTT. Translation: CASSEARGGPQDTQYF.

This chain joins TRBV5-1 and TRBJ2-1; 10 bases are shared with TRBD2. The CDR3 is made up of 15 amino acids. The J segment lost 5 bases and the V segment lost 6 bases, leaving 8 bases of the junction unmatched. The germline gives CDR1 SGHRS, CDR2 YFSETQ. The CDR3: CASTMGLAYNNEQFF. The CDR3 DNA is TGCGCCAGCACCATGGGACTAGCGTATAACAATGAGCAGTTCTTC.

The chain links TRBV18 to TRBJ2-3, with 9 bases identical to TRBD2. The CDR3 extends over 18 amino acids. Germline lookup yields CDR1 KGHSH and CDR2 LQKENI. Unmatched junction bases numbered 9, after V lost 1 base and J lost 1 base. CDR3 amino acids: CASSPRVSSGSGTDTQYF. CDR3 bases: TGTGCCAGCTCACCACGAGTAAGTAGCGGGAGTGGCACAGATACGCAGTATTTT.

For this clone: This specimen includes other DNA sequences encoding the same CDR3. V usage is TRBV18 and J usage is TRBJ1-2; TRBD1 matches 7 bases. J gave up 2 bases and V 3 bases, and 0 bases lay outside the gene matches. Germline CDR1 is KGHSH and CDR2 is LQKENI. CDR3 length: 13 amino acids. The CDR3 coding sequence is TGTGCCAGCTCACCGGACAGGAACTATGGCTACACCTTC. This encodes CASSPDRNYGYTF.

V gene TRBV5-1 combines with J gene TRBJ1-3; 7 bases are shared with TRBD1. The CDR3 spans 16 residues. Trimming took 2 bases from V and 0 from J; bases not matched to a gene: 5. The germline CDR1 and CDR2 sequences are SGHRS and YFSETQ. The CDR3 reads CASSLQGTNSGNTIYF. In DNA form, the CDR3 reads TGCGCCAGCAGCTTACAGGGGACCAACTCTGGAAACACCATATATTTT.

The genes are TRBV28 and TRBJ1-3; no clear D. Trimming took off 6 bases at V and 0 bases at J, with 3 bases between the two ends. Germline CDR1 is MDHEN and CDR2 is SYDVKM. This CDR3 spans 12 amino acids. The CDR3 reads CASSNSGNTIYF. The CDR3 DNA reads TGTGCCAGCAGCAACTCTGGAAACACCATATATTTT.

The CDR3 spells CASSSRDRYQETQYF. In nucleotides, the CDR3 is TGTGCCAGCAGTTCTCGAGACAGGTACCAAGAGACCCAGTACTTC. The V gene is TRBV28, the J gene TRBJ2-5; tentative D call: TRBD1 (6 bases). The CDR3 is 15 amino acids. Germline assignment: CDR1 MDHEN and CDR2 SYDVKM. The V end lost 4 bases, the J end lost 0 bases, and 12 bases lay between the germline ends. Complete variable domain (other parts from reference TRBV28 and TRBJ2-5): DVKVTQSSRYLVKRTGEKVFLECVQDMDHENMFWYRQDPGLGLRLIYFSYDVKMKEKGDIPEGYSVSREKKERFSLILESASTNQTSMYLCASSSRDRYQETQYFGPGTRLLVL.

This clone turned up a few times. The V gene is TRBV7-9, the J gene TRBJ2-7; 14 nucleotides line up with TRBD2. Germline CDR1 SEHNR, CDR2 FQNEAQ (reference sequence). The CDR3 runs 16 residues. After removal of 5 bases from V and 5 bases from J, the junction contained 8 bases not matched to a gene. The CDR3 here is CASSPRLAGGIHEQYF. The CDR3, as DNA: TGTGCCAGCAGCCCACGACTAGCGGGAGGGATCCACGAGCAGTACTTC.

The CDR3 region has the DNA TGTGCCAGCAGCTTAATGGACGGGATAATTGGGTACGAGCAGTACTTC. As protein: CASSLMDGIIGYEQYF. The rearrangement links TRBV28 to TRBJ2-7, with D possibly TRBD2 on 5 matching bases. The CDR3 loop spans 16 amino acids. The germline V and J ends were trimmed by 6 bases and 4 bases, with 22 bases remaining between them. CDR1 and CDR2 from the germline V gene are MDHEN and SYDVKM.

This chain connects TRBV9 to TRBJ1-1, with D uncertain. V was cut by 0 bases and J by 1 base, with 7 bases left in between. The CDR3 runs 14 residues. CDR1 is SGDLS and CDR2 is YYNGEE in the germline V gene. CDR3 DNA: TGTGCCAGCAGCGTAGAGGTAGCGAACACTGAAGCTTTCTTT. Translation gives CASSVEVANTEAFF.

The chain carries TRBV7-7 and TRBJ2-2, with 9 bases lining up with TRBD1. J lost 4 bases, V lost 1 base, and 1 base had no gene match. The V gene's germline CDR1 is SSHAT and CDR2 FNYEAQ (reference sequence). The CDR3 consists of 15 residues. The CDR3 loop reads CASSLGTGATGELFF. CDR3 sequence (DNA): TGTGCCAGCAGCTTAGGGACAGGGGCCACCGGGGAGCTGTTTTTT.

The count of this clone is one. The rearrangement links TRBV9 to TRBJ2-3; 8 nucleotides match TRBD2. The J segment lost 4 bases and the V segment lost 0 bases, leaving 4 bases of the junction unmatched. CDR3 length: 15 amino acids. Germline V CDR1 and CDR2: SGDLS, YYNGEE. CDR3 sequence reads: CASSVATGGADTQYF. In DNA, the CDR3 is TGTGCCAGCAGCGTAGCTACGGGGGGGGCAGATACGCAGTATTTT.

This sequence joins TRBV7-3 and TRBJ2-3, with 11 positions matching TRBD2. Germline assignment: CDR1 SGHTA and CDR2 FQGTGA. V gave up 2 bases and J gave up 11 bases; unmatched junction bases: 6. The CDR3 is 14 residues long. The chain's CDR3 is CASSLLAGGRGQYF. The CDR3 DNA follows: TGTGCCAGCAGCTTACTAGCGGGGGGCCGGGGGCAGTATTTT.

This chain links TRBV10-2 with TRBJ2-7; 8 nucleotides line up with TRBD2. The CDR3 is 13 residues long. J gave up 2 bases and V 7 bases, and 4 bases lay outside the gene matches. Germline CDR1 and CDR2: WSHSY and SAAADI. CDR3 bases: TGCGCCAGCACGACGGGAGGGGCCTACGAGCAGTACTTC. As protein: CASTTGGAYEQYF.

This clone was detected once. This chain connects TRBV7-8 to TRBJ2-4; TRBD1 matches 7 bases. This CDR3 spans 17 amino acids. The germline CDR1 and CDR2 sequences are SGHVS and FQNEAQ. Trimming cost V 1 base and J 4 bases; bases outside gene matches: 10. CDR3 coding DNA: TGTGCCAGCAGCTTAGTCAGACTGACAGGGATTAAAAACATTCAGTACTTC. This gives the protein CASSLVRLTGIKNIQYF.